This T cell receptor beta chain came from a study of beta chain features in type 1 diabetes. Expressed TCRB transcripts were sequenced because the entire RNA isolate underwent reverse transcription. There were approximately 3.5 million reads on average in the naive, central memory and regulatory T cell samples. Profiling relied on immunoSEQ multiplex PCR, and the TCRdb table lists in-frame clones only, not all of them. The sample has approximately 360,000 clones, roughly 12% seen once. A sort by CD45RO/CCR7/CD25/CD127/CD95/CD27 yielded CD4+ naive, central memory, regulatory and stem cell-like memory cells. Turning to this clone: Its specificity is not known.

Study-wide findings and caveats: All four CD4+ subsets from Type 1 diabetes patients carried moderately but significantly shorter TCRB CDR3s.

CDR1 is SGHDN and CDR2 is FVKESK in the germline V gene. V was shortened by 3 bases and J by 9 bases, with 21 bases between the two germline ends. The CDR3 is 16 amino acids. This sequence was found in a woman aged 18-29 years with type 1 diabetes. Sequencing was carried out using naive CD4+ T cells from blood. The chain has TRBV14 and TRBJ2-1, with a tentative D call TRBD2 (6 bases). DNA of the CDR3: TGTGCCAGCAGCCAGCTTCGAGGTGAGCGGGCCGCTGAGCAGTTCTTC. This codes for CASSQLRGERAAEQFF.